This T cell receptor (beta chain) was captured by sequencing in a study of CD4 T cell repertoires in COVID-19. For the study at large: CFSE-low cells expanded less than 13 days with IL-2, then restimulated with other coronavirus spikes.

Samples came from patients recovered from mild-to-severe COVID-19. Study conclusions and caveats: Two or all three memory subsets shared several highly expanded SARS-CoV-2-reactive clonotypes.

CDR3 length: 19 amino acids. V lost 3 bases to trimming and J lost 1 base, with 24 bases between them. Germline V CDR1 and CDR2: KGHSH, LQKENI. As for this clone: Its antigen is currently unknown.

Clones were read by immunoSEQ multiplex PCR, and TCRdb kept only the in-frame ones, dropping some. The sample records over 75,000 clones, 80% to 90% being singletons. The genes are TRBV18 and TRBJ2-5; TRBD1 is a possible D gene (11 bases). The source was CD4+ T cells from peripheral blood, collected after recovery from COVID-19. This receptor was identified in a human donor who had COVID-19. The CDR3 here is CASSPRDRGSSGSQETQYF. The CDR3 bases are TGTGCCAGCTCACCGCGGGACAGGGGGTCTAGCGGGAGCCAAGAGACCCAGTACTTC.